The 8 T cell receptor beta chains below come from one sample, sequenced in a study of patients and donors after allogeneic stem cell transplantation. TCRdb ran MiXCR on the RT-PCR reads and lists one entry per CDR3 protein. The table records some 880,000 distinct CDR3 sequences, about a sixth of them present only once. The source material was blood, either unsorted or a sorted T cell fraction (not recorded which). The receptors stem from a human donor who was either an allogeneic HSCT recipient or a stem cell or donor lymphocyte infusion donor (not recorded which). It is not recorded whose cells these are; they may come from a transplant donor.

This clonotype was observed many times. The genes are TRBV20-1 and TRBJ2-1, with D perhaps TRBD2 (6 bases). V gave up 4 bases and J gave up 7 bases, with 17 bases separating them. CDR1 is DFQATT and CDR2 is SNEGSKA in the germline V gene (reference sequence). The CDR3 sequence is 14 residues long. The CDR3 reads CSATRPIRGNEQFF. The CDR3 region has the DNA TGCAGTGCTACAAGGCCTATCCGGGGGAATGAGCAGTTCTTC.

This chain uses TRBV2 with TRBJ1-6, with D unclear. Germline V lookup: CDR1 SNHLY, CDR2 FYNNEI. Trimming pared 4 bases from V and 7 bases from J, leaving 14 bases between. This CDR3 contains 15 residues. CDR3 coding DNA: TGTGCCAGCAGTGCGGTAACTGCGCAGAATTCACCCCTCCACTTT. Its translation: CASSAVTAQNSPLHF.

In DNA form, the CDR3 reads TGTGCCAGCAGCAAAGTTAGGACAGGGGAGAATGAGCAGTTCTTC. It specifies CASSKVRTGENEQFF. The gene calls are TRBV21-1 and TRBJ2-1; the D call in the table, TRBD1, was not verified against the DNA. TRBV21-1 is a pseudogene. The CDR3 loop spans 15 amino acids.

The DNA for the CDR3 is TGTGCCACCAGCAGAGATCAGGGCGTCGAGACCCAGTACTTC. Its protein is CATSRDQGVETQYF. The chain couples TRBV15 to TRBJ2-5; TRBD1 is a possible D gene (5 bases). The CDR3 has 14 amino acids. V lost 0 bases to trimming and J lost 5 bases, with 10 bases between them. CDR1 is LNHNV and CDR2 is YYDKDF in the germline V gene (reference sequence).

A few counts support this clonotype. The V gene is TRBV18, the J gene TRBJ1-2; TRBD1 is a possible D gene (6 bases). Trimming left V 1 base short and J 3 bases short, with 9 bases between. This CDR3 comprises 14 residues. Germline CDR1 is KGHSH and CDR2 is LQKENI. CDR3 region: CASSPLSGDYGYTF. As DNA, the CDR3 is TGTGCCAGCTCACCACTTTCAGGGGACTATGGCTACACCTTC.

Many counts were recorded for this clonotype. V and J are TRBV27 and TRBJ2-1; D is uncertain. CDR1 is MNHEY and CDR2 is SMNVEV in the germline V gene (reference sequence). V shed 1 base and J shed 7 bases, with 8 bases lying between them. This CDR3 is built from 13 residues. CDR3 sequence reads: CASSLFDGNEQFF. The CDR3 DNA sequence: TGTGCCAGCAGTTTATTTGACGGAAATGAGCAGTTCTTC.

This chain uses TRBV5-1 with TRBJ2-7; 7 bases are a match to TRBD1. Per germline, CDR1 SGHRS and CDR2 YFSETQ. V shed 0 bases and J 6 bases; nucleotides not matched to a gene: 6. The CDR3 totals 14 residues. The CDR3 loop is CASSLEGQTSEQYF. CDR3 nucleotides: TGCGCCAGCAGCTTGGAGGGACAGACGTCCGAGCAGTACTTC.

V and J are TRBV27 and TRBJ1-2; no clear D gene. The CDR3 is 14 residues long. The germline gives CDR1 MNHEY, CDR2 SMNVEV (reference sequence). Deletions cut 5 bases from V and 4 bases from J, with 14 bases between. The DNA of the CDR3 is TGTGCCAGCAGTCACAAAGGGCTGGCCTATGGCTACACCTTC. Translating gives CASSHKGLAYGYTF.